Presented here are 31 T cell receptor beta chains from one specimen sequenced in a study of T-cell reconstitution after alpha-beta-depleted transplantation in children. The library targeted TCRbeta and was prepared with unique molecular identifiers. TCRdb passed the PCR reads through MiXCR, listing each CDR3 protein once. The sample includes about 360,000 distinct CDR3 sequences, 13% seen only once; the top ten take around 4.5%. The sample consisted of PBMCs, taken from the stem cell graft. The source of these receptors is a human donor who donated a stem cell graft to a child with Fanconi anemia.

This clonotype was recorded a few times. The chain is built from TRBV5-1 and TRBJ2-2, with 10 bases identical to TRBD2. CDR1 and CDR2 (germline): SGHRS, YFSETQ. Trimming cost V 1 base and J 5 bases; bases outside gene matches: 2. The CDR3 loop spans 15 amino acids. Written as DNA, the CDR3 is TGCGCCAGCAGCTTGACTAGCGGGGCGACCGGGGAGCTGTTTTTT. It codes for CASSLTSGATGELFF.

The V call is TRBV12-3 or TRBV12-4, the J call TRBJ2-1; D possibly matches TRBD1 or TRBD2 (5 bases each). V was clipped by 8 bases and J by 14 bases, with 31 bases between them. This CDR3 spans 16 amino acids. This chain's CDR3 is CASVAPARGAAGVEFF. In DNA, the CDR3 is TGTGCCAGCGTGGCCCCTGCGAGGGGAGCCGCCGGGGTAGAGTTCTTC.

In this sample, this clonotype turned up a few times. The rearrangement joins TRBV2 to TRBJ2-3; D gene ambiguous. CDR3 size: 15 residues. The ends were cut back, 4 bases at V and 5 bases at J, with 16 bases in the middle. Germline V gives CDR1 SNHLY, CDR2 FYNNEI. CDR3 bases: TGTGCCAGCAGTGCGTATACCCCCGAACTAGATACGCAGTATTTT. Encoded protein: CASSAYTPELDTQYF.

This chain uses TRBV5-4 with TRBJ2-1; TRBD2 agrees at 12 bases. With 1 base clipped from V and 8 bases from J, the junction kept 4 bases outside the gene matches. CDR3 size: 15 residues. Germline CDR1 is SGHNT and CDR2 is YYREEE (reference sequence). CDR3 amino acids: CASSLKLAGGHEQFF. The DNA of the CDR3 is TGTGCCAGCAGCTTGAAACTAGCGGGGGGCCATGAGCAGTTCTTC.

The chain links TRBV7-3 to TRBJ2-5; 9 positions match TRBD2. The CDR3 spans 13 residues. Germline assignment: CDR1 SGHTA and CDR2 FQGTGA. The V segment lost 5 bases and the J segment 4 bases; nucleotides outside the gene matches: 2. The CDR3 reads CASSTTSGETQYF. DNA for the CDR3: TGTGCCAGCAGCACGACTAGCGGAGAGACCCAGTACTTC.

This chain joins TRBV7-9 and TRBJ2-2; the D gene is possibly TRBD2 (5 bases). The CDR3 has 15 amino acids. Deletions cut 7 bases from V and 0 bases from J, with 12 bases between. Germline V lookup: CDR1 SEHNR, CDR2 FQNEAQ (reference sequence). The CDR3 is CASILGGPNTGELFF. The DNA for the CDR3 is TGTGCCAGCATCCTAGGAGGACCGAACACCGGGGAGCTGTTTTTT.

The chain uses TRBV4-2 and TRBJ2-2; 10 positions agree with TRBD1. Germline CDR1 reads LGHNA; CDR2 reads YNFKEQ. CDR3 length: 16 amino acids. V was clipped by 1 base and J by 6 bases; unmatched bases: 5. CDR3 region: CASSQGQGASAGELFF. The DNA of the CDR3 is TGTGCCAGCAGCCAAGGACAGGGGGCTTCTGCCGGGGAGCTGTTTTTT.

The chain is built from TRBV15 and TRBJ1-1; D unclear. CDR3 length equals 15 residues. Trimming stripped 0 bases from V and 0 bases from J, with 8 bases between. Germline loops: CDR1 LNHNV, CDR2 YYDKDF (reference sequence). Here the CDR3 reads CATSRDLEVNTEAFF. CDR3 in DNA: TGTGCCACCAGCAGAGATCTAGAGGTGAACACTGAAGCTTTCTTT. The entire variable domain, with the rest obtained from reference TRBV15 and TRBJ1-1, is as follows: DAMVIQNPRYQVTQFGKPVTLSCSQTLNHNVMYWYQQKSSQAPKLLFHYYDKDFNNEADTPDNFQSRRPNTSFCFLDIRSPGLGDTAMYLCATSRDLEVNTEAFFGQGTRLTVV.

The chain links TRBV7-9 to TRBJ2-5; 10 nucleotides align to TRBD2. Germline lookup yields CDR1 SEHNR and CDR2 FQNEAQ (reference sequence). After removal of 3 bases from V and 4 bases from J, the junction contained 8 bases not matched to a gene. This CDR3 contains 16 residues. CDR3 amino acids: CASSFLSGGAGETQYF. CDR3 nucleotide sequence: TGTGCCAGCAGCTTCCTAAGCGGGGGGGCAGGAGAGACCCAGTACTTC.

The genes are TRBV12-3 or TRBV12-4 and TRBJ1-4; 8 nucleotides align to TRBD1. CDR3 length: 17 amino acids. Trimming took 7 bases from V and 0 from J; bases not matched to a gene: 10. The CDR3 region has the DNA TGTGCCAGCACCCCTGGACAGGGCTTCGCAACTAATGAAAAACTGTTTTTT. It is translated as CASTPGQGFATNEKLFF.

The V gene is TRBV4-3, the J gene TRBJ1-1, with D possibly TRBD1 on 6 matching bases. CDR3 length: 15 residues. CDR1 and CDR2 (germline): LGHNA, YSLEER. Trimming shortened V by 4 bases and J by 0 bases, and 12 bases separated the two germline ends. This CDR3 reads CASSPQTGLNTEAFF. The CDR3 region has the DNA TGCGCCAGCAGCCCTCAAACAGGGCTGAACACTGAAGCTTTCTTT.

This clonotype was found a few times. The rearrangement uses TRBV20-1 and TRBJ1-5, with a possible D match to TRBD1 (6 bases). The CDR3 runs 13 residues. The V end was cut by 0 bases, the J end by 5 bases, with 8 bases between. Germline assignment: CDR1 DFQATT and CDR2 SNEGSKA (reference sequence). Here the CDR3 DNA reads TGCAGTGCTAGAGACAGGGGACATCAGCCCCAGCATTTT. Translated, it gives CSARDRGHQPQHF.

About this clonotype: It may be a read error: a sequence one base away is much more abundant. J is TRBJ2-4 and V is TRBV5-1, with D uncertain. The V gene lost 2 bases and the J gene lost 0 bases, with 15 bases spanning the gap. Germline V gives CDR1 SGHRS, CDR2 YFSETQ. CDR3 length: 17 residues. The CDR3 is CASSFPTIGLAKNIQYF. Here the CDR3 DNA reads TGCGCCAGCAGCTTCCCTACTATCGGCCTAGCCAAAAACATTCAGTACTTC.

The rearrangement joins TRBV11-2 to TRBJ2-1; TRBD2 agrees at 8 bases. The germline V gene encodes CDR1 SGHAT and CDR2 FQNNGV. Losses at the gene ends were 5 bases for V and 1 base for J; bases not matched to a gene: 7. The CDR3 length is 16 residues. CDR3 nucleotides: TGTGCCAGCAGCACTTACGGGAGGGGGTCCTACAATGAGCAGTTCTTC. Encoded protein: CASSTYGRGSYNEQFF.

This clonotype was counted only a few times. The chain has TRBV19 and TRBJ2-3; tentatively, D is TRBD1 (5 bases). CDR1 LNHDA and CDR2 SQIVND come from the germline V gene (reference sequence). V was clipped by 6 bases and J by 3 bases, with 10 bases between them. CDR3 length: 13 residues. The CDR3 loop is CASSKGSTDTQYF. As DNA, the CDR3 is TGTGCCAGTAGCAAGGGGTCTACAGATACGCAGTATTTT.

This chain links TRBV9 with TRBJ1-1; the D is unclear. Trimming removed 0 bases at V and 7 bases at J, with 10 bases between. CDR1 is SGDLS and CDR2 is YYNGEE in the germline V gene. The CDR3 has 13 amino acids. The CDR3 is CASSVGLGSEAFF. The DNA of the CDR3 is TGTGCCAGCAGCGTAGGACTTGGGAGTGAAGCTTTCTTT.

The sample holds many counts of this clonotype. V gene TRBV6-2 or TRBV6-3 combines with J gene TRBJ2-7; a possible D gene is TRBD1 (5 bases). The CDR3 is made up of 16 amino acids. Germline assignment: CDR1 MNHEY and CDR2 SVGEGT. V was shortened by 4 bases and J by 2 bases, with 18 bases between the two germline ends. CDR3 coding DNA: TGTGCCAGCAGTTCCGGACAAAGCAGTCTGGCCTACGAGCAGTACGTC. The encoded protein is CASSSGQSSLAYEQYV.

The chain recombines TRBV18 with TRBJ2-5; unclear D gene. The CDR3 runs to 13 residues. The V end lost 3 bases, the J end lost 5 bases, and 10 bases lay between the germline ends. Germline assignment: CDR1 KGHSH and CDR2 LQKENI. CDR3 residues: CASSPRNPETQYF. The CDR3 nucleotides read TGTGCCAGCTCACCCAGGAACCCGGAGACCCAGTACTTC.

There are a few counts of this clonotype. The V gene is TRBV30, the J gene TRBJ2-7; no clear D gene. The germline V gene has CDR1 GTSNPN and CDR2 SVGIG (reference sequence). V gave up 5 bases and J gave up 2 bases, with 7 bases separating them. The CDR3 covers 11 residues. CDR3 DNA sequence: TGTGCCTGGGTCGGAACCTACGAGCAGTACTTC. Translating gives CAWVGTYEQYF.

This clonotype has at least ten counts. The V gene is TRBV10-3, the J gene TRBJ2-3; weak D call: TRBD2 (5 bases). Deletions cut 4 bases from V and 0 bases from J, with 11 bases between. CDR3 length equals 15 residues. Germline assignment: CDR1 ENHRY and CDR2 SYGVKD. This chain's CDR3 is CAISVGVSSTDTQYF. As DNA, the CDR3 is TGTGCCATCAGTGTGGGAGTTTCTAGCACAGATACGCAGTATTTT.

This clonotype was detected only a few times. The gene calls are TRBV5-1 and TRBJ1-1; D remains unclear. The CDR3 covers 13 residues. The germline V and J ends were trimmed by 0 bases and 5 bases, with 8 bases remaining between them. Germline V gene data show CDR1 as SGHRS and CDR2 as YFSETQ. CDR3 DNA: TGCGCCAGCAGCTTGGGTATTGCGACTGAAGCTTTCTTT. Protein sequence: CASSLGIATEAFF. Supplemented by reference TRBV5-1 and TRBJ1-1, the full variable domain reads KAGVTQTPRYLIKTRGQQVTLSCSPISGHRSVSWYQQTPGQGLQFLFEYFSETQRNKGNFPGRFSGRQFSNSRSEMNVSTLELGDSALYLCASSLGIATEAFFGQGTRLTVV.

This clonotype was seen repeatedly, ten times or more. The genes are TRBV20-1 and TRBJ1-5; D may be TRBD1 (6 bases). V was pared by 0 bases and J by 0 bases, with 9 bases between. This CDR3 spans 15 amino acids. Germline V gives CDR1 DFQATT, CDR2 SNEGSKA (reference sequence). CDR3 amino acids: CSARDYRDSNQPQHF. CDR3 DNA sequence: TGCAGTGCTAGAGACTACAGGGATAGCAATCAGCCCCAGCATTTT.

This clonotype was counted a few times. The CDR3 sequence is CASSPASGGARTYNEQFF. The CDR3 nucleotides read TGTGCCAGCAGCCCCGCTAGCGGGGGGGCCAGGACCTACAATGAGCAGTTCTTC. The chain employs TRBV11-1 and TRBJ2-1, with TRBD2 identical over 12 bases. CDR3 size: 18 residues. From germline, CDR1 is SGHAT and CDR2 FQDESV (reference sequence). After removal of 5 bases from V and 2 bases from J, the junction contained 10 bases not matched to a gene. The variable domain in full, completed from reference TRBV11-1 and TRBJ2-1, reads EAEVAQSPRYKITEKSQAVAFWCDPISGHATLYWYRQILGQGPELLVQFQDESVVDDSQLPKDRFSAERLKGVDSTLKIQPAELGDSAMYLCASSPASGGARTYNEQFFGPGTRLTVL.

Only a few counts were recorded for this clonotype. The genes are TRBV29-1 and TRBJ2-2, with D perhaps given as TRBD1 or TRBD2 (5 bases each). V was clipped by 4 bases and J by 6 bases, with 12 bases between them. The CDR3 is 13 residues long. The V gene's germline CDR1 is SQVTM and CDR2 ANQGSEA. The chain's CDR3 is CSVGPGSPGELFF. CDR3 DNA sequence: TGCAGCGTTGGCCCAGGGAGCCCCGGGGAGCTGTTTTTT.

This clonotype was detected a few times. The chain joins TRBV30 to TRBJ2-1; weak D call: TRBD2 (7 bases). V was clipped by 0 bases and J by 2 bases, with 11 bases between them. Germline-derived CDR1 and CDR2 are GTSNPN and SVGIG (reference sequence). The CDR3 consists of 15 residues. The CDR3 bases are TGTGCCTGGAGTGTAGGGGGGGTTACCTACAATGAGCAGTTCTTC. Translation: CAWSVGGVTYNEQFF.

This clonotype was found a few times. The genes are TRBV12-3 or TRBV12-4 and TRBJ2-1, with 10 bases lining up with TRBD1. The CDR3 extends over 14 amino acids. The V segment lost 4 bases and the J segment 8 bases; nucleotides outside the gene matches: 5. This CDR3 is CASSYRTGGHEQFF. Here the CDR3 DNA reads TGTGCCAGCAGTTACAGGACAGGGGGTCATGAGCAGTTCTTC.

The CDR3 here is CASSLEDLRTLETQYF. The CDR3 DNA follows: TGTGCCAGCAGCTTAGAGGACTTGCGTACCTTGGAGACCCAGTACTTC. The chain carries TRBV11-2 and TRBJ2-5, with D perhaps TRBD2 (5 bases). The germline V and J ends were trimmed by 0 bases and 5 bases, with 16 bases remaining between them. The CDR3 length is 16 residues. Germline V gives CDR1 SGHAT, CDR2 FQNNGV.

Comments on this clonotype: A read error may account for a junction end that differs from germline. The J gene is TRBJ2-1, the V gene TRBV6-5; perhaps TRBD1 as D (5 bases). The germline gives CDR1 MNHEY, CDR2 SVGAGI. There are 15 residues in the CDR3. CDR3 loop: CASSYDGRDYKEQFF. The CDR3 DNA follows: TGTGCCAGCAGTTACGATGGCAGGGATTACAAGGAGCAGTTCTTC.

V gene TRBV20-1 combines with J gene TRBJ2-7; D unclear. V lost 5 bases and J lost 1, with 6 bases in between. Germline V gene sequence: CDR1 DFQATT, CDR2 SNEGSKA (reference sequence). The CDR3 extends over 11 amino acids. CDR3 in amino acids: CSAANSYEQYV. Written as DNA, the CDR3 is TGCAGTGCTGCGAATTCCTACGAGCAGTACGTC.

On this clonotype: An end of the junction differs from the germline gene, which may be a read error. The chain is built from TRBV5-4 and TRBJ2-1; D is unresolved. CDR3 size: 13 residues. Per germline, CDR1 SGHNT and CDR2 YYREEE (reference sequence). CDR3 sequence reads: CASSADSHNEQFF. CDR3 nucleotides: TGTGCCAGCAGCGCAGACTCCCACAATGAGCAGTTCTTC.

There are a few counts of this clonotype. This chain uses TRBV11-2 with TRBJ2-7; possibly TRBD1 for D (5 bases). Trimming cost V 5 bases and J 6 bases, with 11 bases left between them. Germline V gives CDR1 SGHAT, CDR2 FQNNGV. The CDR3 loop spans 12 amino acids. The CDR3 DNA reads TGTGCCAGCAGCCAAGGACACGGCGAGCAGTACGTC. Its translation: CASSQGHGEQYV.